Given below is one T cell receptor beta chain in context. This clonotype was counted at least ten times. The sample holds no much larger clone one base away, and base qualities are not on file. What this sample's treatment or condition label stands for: live attenuated yellow fever vaccine strain. PBMCs were isolated from peripheral blood using a standard Ficoll-Paque protocol. Epitope-specific CD8 T cells were sorted with a dextramer loaded with the yellow fever NS4B epitope peptide, and anti-CD3 and anti-CD8 staining was applied. RNA was extracted with TriZol from bulk PBMCs, CD4 and CD8 fractions, and dextramer-positive and dextramer-negative fractions. Deletion took 2 bases off V and 4 bases off J, with a span of 17 bases between the germline ends. CDR1 MNHEY and CDR2 SVGAGI are derived from the germline V gene. The CDR3 covers 16 residues, taking in both the cysteine and the phenylalanine. Only the CDR3 DNA stays, 48 bases, in frame from base 1.

TCR cDNA was made using 5'RACE template switching, a step that added a universal primer site and unique molecular identifiers. cDNA synthesis was primed from both the TCR alpha and TCR beta constant segments. Two PCR steps were used to amplify libraries, with sample barcodes and sequencing adapters being added in the second step. Libraries were sequenced on Illumina HiSeq 2500 (2x100 bp) or NovaSeq (2x150 bp). Under the source paper's analysis protocol: MIGEC was used to demultiplex reads and collapse the reads into UMI consensus sequences, and MiXCR was used for V(D)J alignment. Clonotypes responding to the vaccine were identified with edgeR on replicate PBMC samples, with the criteria of FDR below 0.01 and a log2 fold change above 5 up to day 15. CD4 or CD8 identity was assigned to each bulk clonotype according to whether the clonotype was present at higher abundance in the sequenced CD4 repertoire or the sequenced CD8 repertoire. A clonotype counted as NS4B-specific if enriched at least 10-fold in dextramer-positive versus dextramer-negative fractions, with CD4-biased clonotypes left out. Through fastp at Q25 and MiXCR, TCRdb rebuilt clones from the public reads, retaining in-frame beta chains. Here each entry gathers all rows of one CDR3 protein and keeps the most common genes and DNA. These V and J calls derive from TCRdb rather than the authors' analysis. The sample data list about 45,000 distinct CDR3 sequences, and approximately 6.3% of these were observed just once. In total, the top ten clones hold around 16% of the sample.

This entry belongs to a study of T cells after yellow fever vaccination (dated by TCRdb to the late 2010s). For the study in its entirety: The SMART-Seq v4 Ultra Low Input RNA kit was used to prepare libraries from fractions with low cell numbers. Blood was collected at multiple timepoints before and after primary and secondary immunization, and bulk PBMC replicates and cell subsets were isolated. Two healthy male donors made up the cohort, one aged 18 to 30 years and the other aged 30 to 39 years. To follow T-cell clones before and after primary and booster YFV17D yellow fever vaccination, bulk TCR alpha and beta repertoires were sequenced over time.

Paper-wide results and their limitations: Computational filtering was required because FACS-sorted repertoires could contain abundant contaminating clonotypes from the bulk population. Because the study included only a couple of donors, the extent to which the findings can be generalized is limited. A small share of clonotypes was detected in both CD4 and CD8 compartments, with the overlap likely arising from convergent recombination. After the booster, most of the clones that had expanded following primary vaccination were detected again (96% of CD4 and around 88% of CD8), which suggests that memory was broadly maintained. Compared with the primary T-cell response, the secondary T-cell response was weaker but faster, peaking on day 5 rather than day 15.

Material: CD8+ T cells not binding an NS4B(214-222) dextramer, sorted from PBMCs, obtained 45 days after the yellow fever booster vaccination. According to the study, the label for this sample's cell subset or site signals: NS4B epitope dextramer-negative CD8 T cells. This receptor was obtained from a man aged 30 to 39 who received the YFV17D yellow fever vaccine. The rearranged segments are TRBV6-5 and TRBJ1-1; TRBD1 is possibly the D segment (5 matching bases). The CDR3 reads as follows: CASSYGMGEISTEAFF. The base sequence is TGTGCCAGCAGTTACGGCATGGGGGAAATCTCCACTGAAGCTTTCTTT.